The 5 T cell receptor beta chains reported below all come from one sample, sequenced in a study of early stage breast cancer tumors. Using immunoSEQ multiplex PCR, the repertoire was profiled, and TCRdb retains in-frame clones only, with some absent. The table shows roughly 10,000 clones, with approximately 72% occurring only once. The specimen was breast tumor tissue. The receptor source for this set is a person aged 65 to 85 with breast cancer.

This clone appeared a single time. The rearrangement links TRBV29-1 to TRBJ1-2, with 7 bases fitting TRBD1. In germline, CDR1 is SQVTM, CDR2 ANQGSEA. With 3 bases clipped from V and 2 bases from J, the junction kept 6 bases outside the gene matches. This CDR3 is built from 14 residues. CDR3 sequence: CSVDRDRLNYGYTF. The CDR3 DNA reads as TGCAGCGTTGACCGGGACAGACTAAACTATGGCTACACCTTC.

V usage is TRBV28 and J usage is TRBJ1-5; 9 nucleotides match TRBD1. Germline loops: CDR1 MDHEN, CDR2 SYDVKM. The CDR3 loop spans 16 amino acids. V dropped 6 bases and J dropped 3; count of bases not matched to a gene: 9. CDR3 nucleotide sequence: TGTGCCAGCAGAAAACCTGGACAGGGGAACAATCAGCCCCAGCATTTT. Its protein is CASRKPGQGNNQPQHF.

The V gene is TRBV7-2, the J gene TRBJ2-6, with D possibly matching TRBD1 (6 bases). Trimming removed 5 bases from V and 2 bases from J, with 16 bases in between. The CDR3 is 17 residues long. Germline CDR1 SGHTA, CDR2 FQGNSA. The CDR3 DNA sequence: TGTGCCAGCAGCCCACGGCAGGGGCAAACTGGGGCCAACGTCCTGACTTTC. Its protein product is CASSPRQGQTGANVLTF.

The V gene is TRBV5-1, the J gene TRBJ2-3; no definite D call. Between the trimmed V and J ends, which lost 2 bases and 4 bases, there was a span of 2 bases. Germline CDR1 and CDR2: SGHRS and YFSETQ. The CDR3 is 11 amino acids. CDR3 coding DNA: TGCGCCAGCAGCTTCGCAGATACGCAGTATTTT. Amino acids: CASSFADTQYF.

The V gene is TRBV19, the J gene TRBJ2-7, with TRBD2 matching 7 bases. CDR3 length: 14 amino acids. J lost 2 bases, V lost 9 bases, and 10 bases had no gene match. Germline V gives CDR1 LNHDA, CDR2 SQIVND (reference sequence). The CDR3 here is CASATTGGTYEQYF. DNA for the CDR3: TGTGCCAGCGCAACAACGGGGGGAACCTACGAGCAGTACTTC.